This TCR beta chain appears in the sequencing data of a study of T cell changes during pregnancy in multiple sclerosis. Libraries were prepared by immunoSEQ multiplex PCR; TCRdb keeps only in-frame clonotypes and omits some of them. The sample has tens of thousands of clones, about nine tenths seen once; the top ten hold roughly 10%. The V gene's germline CDR1 is SEHNR and CDR2 FQNEAQ (reference sequence). Deletions cut 3 bases from V and 6 bases from J, with 11 bases between. The CDR3 contains 14 residues. The sequenced sample was CD8+ T cells from peripheral blood mononuclear cells, obtained before pregnancy. The chain joins TRBV7-9 to TRBJ2-2, with D hard to call. The receptor was isolated from a female donor with multiple sclerosis, enrolled in a pregnancy study. The CDR3 nucleotides read TGTGCCAGCAGCTTTCTCAGGCCGCCCGGGGAGCTGTTTTTT. As protein: CASSFLRPPGELFF.